The T cell receptor beta chain described here comes from a study of T cells after posttransplantation cyclophosphamide. General observations from the study: Later post-transplant blood repertoires were often dominated by donor CD8+ memory clones. Recipient CMV seropositivity and CMV reactivation strongly tracked TRB clonality. Tissue-infiltrating T cells from skin or gut overlapped little with blood T cells.

Busulfan-fludarabine conditioning, marrow transplant, and cyclophosphamide on days +3 and +4 were administered. Of note for this clone: Its antigen is undetermined.

Here immunoSEQ multiplex PCR was the method, and the copy in TCRdb shows in-frame clones only, minus some. Of about 6,700 clones in the sample, 70% to 85% were seen once. This CDR3 has 12 residues. Germline V gene sequence: CDR1 SGHRS, CDR2 YFSETQ. V was clipped by 5 bases and J by 6 bases; unmatched bases: 3. Sequenced here: PBMCs, sampled after allogeneic stem cell transplant with posttransplant cyclophosphamide. This receptor was obtained from a female patient between 50 and 60 years old who received an allogeneic stem cell transplant from a related donor, was CMV-positive, and had no GVHD. Some T cells may be supplied by the graft donor. The chain recombines TRBV5-1 with TRBJ1-2; 8 bases line up with TRBD1. Here the CDR3 DNA reads TGCGCCAGCAGGGCGACAGGGGATGGCTACACCTTC. Encoded protein: CASRATGDGYTF. Full variable domain (outside the CDR3, taken from reference TRBV5-1 and TRBJ1-2): KAGVTQTPRYLIKTRGQQVTLSCSPISGHRSVSWYQQTPGQGLQFLFEYFSETQRNKGNFPGRFSGRQFSNSRSEMNVSTLELGDSALYLCASRATGDGYTFGSGTRLTVV.